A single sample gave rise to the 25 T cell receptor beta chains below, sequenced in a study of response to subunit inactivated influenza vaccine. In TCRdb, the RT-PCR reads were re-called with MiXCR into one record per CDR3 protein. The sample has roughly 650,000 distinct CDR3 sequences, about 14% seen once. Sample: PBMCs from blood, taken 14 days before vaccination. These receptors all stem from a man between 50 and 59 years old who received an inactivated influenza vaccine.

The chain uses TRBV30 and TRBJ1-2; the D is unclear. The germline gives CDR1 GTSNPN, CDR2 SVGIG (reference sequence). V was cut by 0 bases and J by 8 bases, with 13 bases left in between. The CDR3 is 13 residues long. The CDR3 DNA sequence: TGTGCCTGGAGTGTAAACGGGAACGCAGGCTACACCTTC. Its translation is CAWSVNGNAGYTF.

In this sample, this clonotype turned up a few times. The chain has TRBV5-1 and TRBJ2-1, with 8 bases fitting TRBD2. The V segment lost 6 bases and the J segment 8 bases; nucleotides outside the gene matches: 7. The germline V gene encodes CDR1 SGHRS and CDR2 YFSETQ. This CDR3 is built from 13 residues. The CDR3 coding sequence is TGCGCCAGCAAGGATAGCGGGGTCGATGAGCAGTTCTTC. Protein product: CASKDSGVDEQFF. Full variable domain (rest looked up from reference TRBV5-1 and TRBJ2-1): KAGVTQTPRYLIKTRGQQVTLSCSPISGHRSVSWYQQTPGQGLQFLFEYFSETQRNKGNFPGRFSGRQFSNSRSEMNVSTLELGDSALYLCASKDSGVDEQFFGPGTRLTVL.

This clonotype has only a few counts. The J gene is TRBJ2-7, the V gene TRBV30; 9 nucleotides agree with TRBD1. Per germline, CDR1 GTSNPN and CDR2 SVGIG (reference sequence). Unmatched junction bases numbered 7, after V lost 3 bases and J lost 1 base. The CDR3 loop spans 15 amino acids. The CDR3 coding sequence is TGTGCCTGGAGCGAAGGACAGGGGATATCCTACGAGCAGTACTTC. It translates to CAWSEGQGISYEQYF. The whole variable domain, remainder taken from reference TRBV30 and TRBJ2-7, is SQTIHQWPATLVQPVGSPLSLECTVEGTSNPNLYWYRQAAGRGLQLLFYSVGIGQISSEVPQNLSASRPQDRQFILSSKKLLLSDSGFYLCAWSEGQGISYEQYFGPGTRLTVT.

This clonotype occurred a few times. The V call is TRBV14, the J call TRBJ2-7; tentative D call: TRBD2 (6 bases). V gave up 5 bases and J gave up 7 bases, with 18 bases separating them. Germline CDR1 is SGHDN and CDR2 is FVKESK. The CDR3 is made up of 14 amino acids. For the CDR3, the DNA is TGTGCCAGCAGCAACCTACTGGTTGGGGGGGAGCAGTACTTC. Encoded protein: CASSNLLVGGEQYF.

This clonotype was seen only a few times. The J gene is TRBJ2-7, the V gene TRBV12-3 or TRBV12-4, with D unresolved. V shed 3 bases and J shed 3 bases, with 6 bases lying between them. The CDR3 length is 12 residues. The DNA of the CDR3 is TGTGCCAGCAGTTTCTCGATCTACGAGCAGTACTTC. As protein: CASSFSIYEQYF.

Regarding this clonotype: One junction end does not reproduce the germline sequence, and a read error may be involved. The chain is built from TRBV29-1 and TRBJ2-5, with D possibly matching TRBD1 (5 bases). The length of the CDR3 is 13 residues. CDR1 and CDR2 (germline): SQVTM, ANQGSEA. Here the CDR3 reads CSVEGRAQATQYF. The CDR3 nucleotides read TGCAGCGTTGAGGGCAGGGCGCAAGCGACCCAGTACTTC.

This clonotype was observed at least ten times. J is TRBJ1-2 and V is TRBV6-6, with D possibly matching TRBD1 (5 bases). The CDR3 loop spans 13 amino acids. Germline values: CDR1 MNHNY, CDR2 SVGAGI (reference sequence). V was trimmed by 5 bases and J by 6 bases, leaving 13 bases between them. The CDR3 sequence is CASSPQGSDGYTF. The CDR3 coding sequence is TGTGCCAGCAGTCCGCAGGGATCTGATGGCTACACCTTC.

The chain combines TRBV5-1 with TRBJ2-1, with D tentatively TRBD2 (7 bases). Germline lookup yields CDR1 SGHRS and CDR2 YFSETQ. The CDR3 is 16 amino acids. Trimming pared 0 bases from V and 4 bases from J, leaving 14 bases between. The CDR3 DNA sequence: TGCGCCAGCAGCTTGGGAGGGGGGGCGAGGTACAATGAGCAGTTCTTC. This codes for CASSLGGGARYNEQFF.

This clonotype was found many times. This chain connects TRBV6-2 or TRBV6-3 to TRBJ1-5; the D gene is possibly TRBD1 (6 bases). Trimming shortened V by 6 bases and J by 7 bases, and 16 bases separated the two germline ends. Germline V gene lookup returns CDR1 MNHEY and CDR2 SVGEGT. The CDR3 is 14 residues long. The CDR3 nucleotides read TGTGCCAGCAGCCTTCCGGGGGCGGCCCAGCCCCAGCATTTT. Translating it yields CASSLPGAAQPQHF.

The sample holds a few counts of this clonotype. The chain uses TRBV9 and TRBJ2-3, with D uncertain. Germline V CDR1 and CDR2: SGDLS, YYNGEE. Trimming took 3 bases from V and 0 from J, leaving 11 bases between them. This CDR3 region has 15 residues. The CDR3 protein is CASSAGLASTDTQYF. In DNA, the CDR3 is TGTGCCAGCAGCGCGGGCCTTGCTAGCACAGATACGCAGTATTTT.

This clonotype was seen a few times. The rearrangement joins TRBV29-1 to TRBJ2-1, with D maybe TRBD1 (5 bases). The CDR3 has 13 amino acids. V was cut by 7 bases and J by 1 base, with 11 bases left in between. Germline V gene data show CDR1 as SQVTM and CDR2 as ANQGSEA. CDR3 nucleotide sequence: TGCAGCGAGATAGGGGAATCCTACAATGAGCAGTTCTTC. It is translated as CSEIGESYNEQFF.

CDR3 sequence (DNA): TGCAGTGCTACCGCGGGGGGAGAGGAGACCCAGTACTTC. Translating gives CSATAGGEETQYF. The chain carries TRBV20-1 and TRBJ2-5; 8 bases align to TRBD2. The germline V gene has CDR1 DFQATT and CDR2 SNEGSKA (reference sequence). V lost 4 bases to trimming and J lost 5 bases; unmatched junction nucleotides: 6. The CDR3 contains 13 residues.

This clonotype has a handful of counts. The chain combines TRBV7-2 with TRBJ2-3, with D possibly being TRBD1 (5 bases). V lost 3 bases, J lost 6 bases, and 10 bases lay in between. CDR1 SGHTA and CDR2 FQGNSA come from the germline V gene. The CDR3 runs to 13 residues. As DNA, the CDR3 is TGTGCCAGCAGCTTCATACAGGCCGATACGCAGTATTTT. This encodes CASSFIQADTQYF.

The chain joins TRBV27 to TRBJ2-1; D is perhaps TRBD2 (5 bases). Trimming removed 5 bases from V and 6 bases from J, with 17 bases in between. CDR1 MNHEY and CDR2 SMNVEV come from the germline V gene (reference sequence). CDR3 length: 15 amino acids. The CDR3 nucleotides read TGTGCCAGCAGTCACCCTGGACTGGAATTCAATGAGCAGTTCTTC. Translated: CASSHPGLEFNEQFF.

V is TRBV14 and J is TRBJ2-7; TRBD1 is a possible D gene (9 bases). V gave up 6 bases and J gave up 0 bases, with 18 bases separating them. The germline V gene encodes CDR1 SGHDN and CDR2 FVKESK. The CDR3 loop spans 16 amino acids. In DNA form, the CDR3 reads TGTGCCAGCAGACGTAGCGGGACAGGGCGCTCCTACGAGCAGTACTTC. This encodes CASRRSGTGRSYEQYF.

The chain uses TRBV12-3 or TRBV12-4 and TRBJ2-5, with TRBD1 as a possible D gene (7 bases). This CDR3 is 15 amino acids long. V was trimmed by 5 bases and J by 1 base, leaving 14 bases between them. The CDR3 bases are TGTGCCAGCAGTACAGGGGAGGAGTTCCAAGAGACCCAGTACTTC. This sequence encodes CASSTGEEFQETQYF.

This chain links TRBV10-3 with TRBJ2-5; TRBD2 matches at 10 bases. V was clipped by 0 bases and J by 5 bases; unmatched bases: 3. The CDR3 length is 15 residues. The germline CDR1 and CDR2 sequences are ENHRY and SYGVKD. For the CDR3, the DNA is TGTGCCATCAGTGAGTCTGCTAGCGGGAGCGAGACCCAGTACTTC. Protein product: CAISESASGSETQYF.

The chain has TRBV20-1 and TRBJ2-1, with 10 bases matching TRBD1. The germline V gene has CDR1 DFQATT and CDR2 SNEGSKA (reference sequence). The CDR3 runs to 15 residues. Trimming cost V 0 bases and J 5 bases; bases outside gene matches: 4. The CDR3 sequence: CSARDRQGADNEQFF. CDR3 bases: TGCAGTGCTAGAGATCGACAGGGGGCCGACAATGAGCAGTTCTTC.

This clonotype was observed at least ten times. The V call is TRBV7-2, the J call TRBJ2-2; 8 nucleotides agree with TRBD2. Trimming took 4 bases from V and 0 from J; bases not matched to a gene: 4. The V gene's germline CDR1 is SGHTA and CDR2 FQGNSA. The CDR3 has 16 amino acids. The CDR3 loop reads CASSSAGVANTGELFF. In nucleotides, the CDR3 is TGTGCCAGCAGCTCAGCGGGAGTAGCGAACACCGGGGAGCTGTTTTTT.

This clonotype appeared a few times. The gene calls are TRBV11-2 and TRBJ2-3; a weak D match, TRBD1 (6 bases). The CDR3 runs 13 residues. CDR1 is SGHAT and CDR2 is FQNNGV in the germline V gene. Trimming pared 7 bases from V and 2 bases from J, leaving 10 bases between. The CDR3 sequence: CASTQGYTDTQYF. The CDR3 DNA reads TGTGCCAGCACCCAGGGGTACACAGATACGCAGTATTTT.

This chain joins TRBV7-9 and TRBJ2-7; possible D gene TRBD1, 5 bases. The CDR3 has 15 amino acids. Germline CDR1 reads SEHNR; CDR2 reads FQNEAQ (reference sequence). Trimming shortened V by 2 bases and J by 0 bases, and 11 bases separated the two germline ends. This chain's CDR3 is CASSLLRQSSYEQYF. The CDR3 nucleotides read TGTGCCAGCAGCTTATTGAGACAGAGCTCCTACGAGCAGTACTTC.

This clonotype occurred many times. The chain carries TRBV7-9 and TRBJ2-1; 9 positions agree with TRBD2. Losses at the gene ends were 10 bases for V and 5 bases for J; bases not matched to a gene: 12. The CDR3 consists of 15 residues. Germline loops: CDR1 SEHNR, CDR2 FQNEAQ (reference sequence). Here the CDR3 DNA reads TGTGCCATTCCTGGGCGGGAGGGCCGGAACAATGAGCAGTTCTTC. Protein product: CAIPGREGRNNEQFF.

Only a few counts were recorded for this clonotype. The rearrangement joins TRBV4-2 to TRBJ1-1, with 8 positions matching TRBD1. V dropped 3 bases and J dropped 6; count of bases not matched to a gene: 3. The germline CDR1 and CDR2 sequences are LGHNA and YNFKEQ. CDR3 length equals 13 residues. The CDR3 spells CASSQTGVSEAFF. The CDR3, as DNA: TGTGCCAGCAGCCAGACAGGGGTGTCTGAAGCTTTCTTT.

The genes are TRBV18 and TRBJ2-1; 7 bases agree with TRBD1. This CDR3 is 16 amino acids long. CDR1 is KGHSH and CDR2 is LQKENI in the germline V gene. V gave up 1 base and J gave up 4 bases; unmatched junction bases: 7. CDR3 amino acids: CASSPLEGAQYNEQFF. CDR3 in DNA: TGTGCCAGCTCACCACTTGAGGGGGCCCAATACAATGAGCAGTTCTTC.

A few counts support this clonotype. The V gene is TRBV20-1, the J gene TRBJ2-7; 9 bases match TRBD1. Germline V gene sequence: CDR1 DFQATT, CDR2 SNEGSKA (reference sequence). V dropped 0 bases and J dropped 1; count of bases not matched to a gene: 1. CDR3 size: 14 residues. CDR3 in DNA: TGCAGTGCTAGAGAGGACAGGGGATCCTACGAGCAGTACTTC. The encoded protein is CSAREDRGSYEQYF.